This T cell receptor (beta chain) was identified in a study of CD8 T cells in ankylosing spondylitis. Whole-study findings and limits: Those disease-linked clones were CD8+; they were also relatively rare in peripheral blood. A subset of motif variants has previously been described in the synovial fluid and blood of reactive arthritis. Enrichment of disease-linked clones was reportedly significant in matched ankylosing spondylitis synovial fluid. Seemingly characteristic of ankylosing spondylitis blood was a TCR beta motif consisting of about 8 highly homologous variants.

Library preparation for TCR beta used quantitative 5'-RACE with molecular barcodes. TCRdb analysed the 5' RACE reads with MiXCR anew, one entry per CDR3 protein. The table records about 210,000 distinct CDR3 sequences, about 7% of them present only once. This clonotype has ten or more counts. Its antigen remains unidentified. Germline lookup yields CDR1 DFQATT and CDR2 SNEGSKA (reference sequence). The CDR3 length is 15 residues. J gave up 3 bases and V 1 base, and 7 bases lay outside the gene matches. The clonotype comes from a male donor with ankylosing spondylitis. The gene calls are TRBV20-1 and TRBJ1-2, with 8 bases fitting TRBD1. Sequenced: blood, either unsorted or a sorted T cell fraction (not recorded which). CDR3: CSARGRTGTDYGYTF. For the CDR3, the DNA is TGCAGTGCTAGAGGGAGGACAGGGACCGACTATGGCTACACCTTC.